A single sample gave rise to the 5 T cell receptor beta chains below, sequenced in a study of cytomegalovirus exposure and HLA in healthy donors. With 60 Vbeta and 13 Jbeta primers, the PCR was carried out. Profiling relied on immunoSEQ multiplex PCR, and the TCRdb table lists in-frame clones only, not all of them. The data show 200,000 or so clones, with 82% seen just once and less than 0.85% held by the top ten. Sequencing was carried out using PBMCs. These receptors were obtained from a woman aged 18 to 35 in good health and CMV-seronegative.

The V call is TRBV19, the J call TRBJ1-3, with 7 bases fitting TRBD1. V gave up 3 bases and J gave up 3 bases; unmatched junction bases: 5. Germline CDR1 reads LNHDA; CDR2 reads SQIVND (reference sequence). The CDR3 covers 15 residues. CDR3 bases: TGTGCCAGTAGTATGAGAGGGGGCTATGGAAACACCATATATTTT. It is translated as CASSMRGGYGNTIYF.

The chain is built from TRBV6-5 and TRBJ2-1; D is ambiguous. Looked up from germline, CDR1 is MNHEY and CDR2 is SVGAGI. V lost 4 bases to trimming and J lost 1 base, with 8 bases between them. The CDR3 runs 14 residues. The CDR3 protein is CASSWSDSYNEQFF. For the CDR3, the DNA is TGTGCCAGCAGTTGGAGTGATTCCTACAATGAGCAGTTCTTC.

The chain employs TRBV14 and TRBJ2-2; 8 nucleotides agree with TRBD2. Germline V gene sequence: CDR1 SGHDN, CDR2 FVKESK. Trimming took 5 bases from V and 2 from J; bases not matched to a gene: 7. The CDR3 extends over 16 amino acids. The CDR3 sequence: CASSSEAGANTGELFF. The DNA for the CDR3 is TGTGCCAGCAGCTCAGAAGCGGGAGCTAACACCGGGGAGCTGTTTTTT.

For this clone: This specimen includes other DNA sequences encoding the same CDR3. The chain links TRBV2 to TRBJ1-4, with D perhaps TRBD1 (6 bases). Germline assignment: CDR1 SNHLY and CDR2 FYNNEI. Deletions cut 7 bases from V and 2 bases from J, with 11 bases between. This CDR3 is 14 amino acids long. CDR3 loop: CASTRQGTNEKLFF. Written as DNA, the CDR3 is TGTGCCAGCACCCGGCAGGGGACTAATGAAAAACTGTTTTTT.

V gene TRBV2 combines with J gene TRBJ2-5; TRBD1 is a possible D gene (5 bases). This CDR3 contains 15 residues. Germline loops: CDR1 SNHLY, CDR2 FYNNEI. Trimming shortened V by 3 bases and J by 4 bases, and 15 bases separated the two germline ends. As DNA, the CDR3 is TGTGCCAGCAGTGAGCTTCAGGGATCCCTAGAGACCCAGTACTTC. Translated: CASSELQGSLETQYF.